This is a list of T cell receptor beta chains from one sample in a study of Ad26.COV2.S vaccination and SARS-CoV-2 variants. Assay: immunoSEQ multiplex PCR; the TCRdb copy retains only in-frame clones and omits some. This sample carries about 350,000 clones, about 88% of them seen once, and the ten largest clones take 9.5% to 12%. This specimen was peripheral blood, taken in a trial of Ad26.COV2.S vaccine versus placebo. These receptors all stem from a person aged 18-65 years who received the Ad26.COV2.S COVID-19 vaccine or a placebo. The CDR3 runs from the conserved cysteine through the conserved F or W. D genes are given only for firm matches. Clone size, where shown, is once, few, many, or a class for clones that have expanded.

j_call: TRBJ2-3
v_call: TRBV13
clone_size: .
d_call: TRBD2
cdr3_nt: TGTGCCAGCAGCCTTGGGACTAGCGGAGATACGCAGTATTTT
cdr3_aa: CASSLGTSGDTQYF

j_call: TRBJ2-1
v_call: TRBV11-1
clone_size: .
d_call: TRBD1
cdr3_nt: TGTGCCAGCAGCTACGGGACAGGGCCCGGTAATGAGCAGTTCTTC
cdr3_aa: CASSYGTGPGNEQFF

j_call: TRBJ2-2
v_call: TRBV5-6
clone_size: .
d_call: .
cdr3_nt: TGTGCCAGCAGCTTGTTACAGGGCCTGGCGAACACCGGGGAGCTGTTTTTT
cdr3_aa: CASSLLQGLANTGELFF

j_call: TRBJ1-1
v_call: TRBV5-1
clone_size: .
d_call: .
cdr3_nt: TGCGCCAGCAGCATCGACCCAGCCGGGGCTGGGAACACTGAAGCTTTCTTT
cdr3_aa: CASSIDPAGAGNTEAFF

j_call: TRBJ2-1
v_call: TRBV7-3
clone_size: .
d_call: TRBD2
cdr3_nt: TGTGCCAGCAGCCAAATAGCGGGAGGGTACAATGAGCAGTTCTTC
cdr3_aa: CASSQIAGGYNEQFF

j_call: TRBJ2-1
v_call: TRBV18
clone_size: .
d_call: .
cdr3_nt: TGTGCCAGCTCACCCCTAGCGACCTACTACAATGAGCAGTTCTTC
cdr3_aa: CASSPLATYYNEQFF

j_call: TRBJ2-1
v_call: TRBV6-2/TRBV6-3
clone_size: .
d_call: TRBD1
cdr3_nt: TGTGCCAGCAGTTACGCCGGGACAGGGTTCCGGAATGAGCAGTTCTTC
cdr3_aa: CASSYAGTGFRNEQFF

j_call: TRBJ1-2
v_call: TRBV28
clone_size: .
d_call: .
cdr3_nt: TGTGCCAGCAGAGCGGGGGCAGTCGGCTACACCTTC
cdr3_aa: CASRAGAVGYTF

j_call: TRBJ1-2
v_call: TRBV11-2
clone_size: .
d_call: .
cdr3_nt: TGTGCCAGCAGCTTAGATATCCAGGCCTATGGCTACACCTTC
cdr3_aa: CASSLDIQAYGYTF

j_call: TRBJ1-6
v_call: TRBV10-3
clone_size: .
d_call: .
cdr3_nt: TGTGCCATCAGTGATGCCGTTAACAATTCACCCCTCCACTTT
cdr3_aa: CAISDAVNNSPLHF

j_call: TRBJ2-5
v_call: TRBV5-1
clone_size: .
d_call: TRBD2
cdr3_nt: TGCGCCAGCAGCCCGGGACTAGCGGGAGCAGAGACCCAGTACTTC
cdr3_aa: CASSPGLAGAETQYF

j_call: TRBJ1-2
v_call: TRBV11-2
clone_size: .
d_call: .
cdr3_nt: TGTGCCAGCAGCTTCGAGGGAGGCGACGGCTACACCTTC
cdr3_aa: CASSFEGGDGYTF

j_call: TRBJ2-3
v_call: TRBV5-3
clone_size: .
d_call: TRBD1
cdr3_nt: TGTGCCAGAAGCACAACGACCGGGACAGGGGGGATAACAGATACGCAGTATTTT
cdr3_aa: CARSTTTGTGGITDTQYF

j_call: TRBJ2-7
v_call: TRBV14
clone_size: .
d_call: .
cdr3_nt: TGTGCCAGCAGCCAAGGGGTACAGGGATTAGCCTACGAGCAGTACTTC
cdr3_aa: CASSQGVQGLAYEQYF

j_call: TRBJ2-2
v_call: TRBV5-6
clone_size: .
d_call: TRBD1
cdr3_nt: TGTGCCAGCAGATTCGAGTCGACAGGGGTATCCGGGGAGCTGTTTTTT
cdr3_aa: CASRFESTGVSGELFF

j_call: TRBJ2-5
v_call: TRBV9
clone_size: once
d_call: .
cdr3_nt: TGTGCCAGCAGCGTAGGGGACCCCCGGGGAGAGACCCAGTACTTC
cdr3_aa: CASSVGDPRGETQYF

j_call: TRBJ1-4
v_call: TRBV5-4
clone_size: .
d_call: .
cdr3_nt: TGTGCCAGCAGCTTGGCAGCCACAAGGAGCAATGAAAAACTGTTTTTT
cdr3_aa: CASSLAATRSNEKLFF

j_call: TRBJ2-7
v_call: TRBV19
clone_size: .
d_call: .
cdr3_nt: TGTGCCAGTAGTCCGGGGACTGATGAGACCTACGAGCAGTACTTC
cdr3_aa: CASSPGTDETYEQYF

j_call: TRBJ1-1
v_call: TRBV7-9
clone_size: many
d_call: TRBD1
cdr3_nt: TGTGCCAGCAGACCCCGCCGGGACAGGGGGCAGGCTGGGACTGAAGCTTTCTTT
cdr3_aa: CASRPRRDRGQAGTEAFF

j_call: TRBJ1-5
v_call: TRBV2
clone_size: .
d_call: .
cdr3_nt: TGTGCCAGCAGTGTCGGGGTTCAGCCCCAGCATTTT
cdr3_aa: CASSVGVQPQHF

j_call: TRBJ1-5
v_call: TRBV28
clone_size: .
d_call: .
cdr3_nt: TGTGCCAGCAGCCCAAGGGGGAGGGGCAATCAGCCCCAGCATTTT
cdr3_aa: CASSPRGRGNQPQHF

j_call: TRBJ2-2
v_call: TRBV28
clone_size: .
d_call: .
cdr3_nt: TGTGCCAGCAGTTCCCCCCTTCTGACTAAGTACTCCGTTCCCGGGGAGCTGTTTTTT
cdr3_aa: CASSSPLLTKYSVPGELFF

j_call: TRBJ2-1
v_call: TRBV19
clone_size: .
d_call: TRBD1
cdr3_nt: TGTGCCAGTATAGGACAGGGGGGCTACAATGAGCAGTTCTTC
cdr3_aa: CASIGQGGYNEQFF

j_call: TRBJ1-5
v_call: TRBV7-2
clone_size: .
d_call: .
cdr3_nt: TGTGCCAGCAGCTATCGACAAGCCCATAGCAATCAGCCCCAGCATTTT
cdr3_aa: CASSYRQAHSNQPQHF

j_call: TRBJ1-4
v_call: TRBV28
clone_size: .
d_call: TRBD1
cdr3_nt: TGTGCCAGCAGTTCCCGACAGGGGCTGTGGGAAAAACTGTTTTTT
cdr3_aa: CASSSRQGLWEKLFF

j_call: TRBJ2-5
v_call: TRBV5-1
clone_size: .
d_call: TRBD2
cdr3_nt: TGCGCCAGCAGCACGGGGACTAGCGGCCTACAAGAGACCCAGTACTTC
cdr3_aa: CASSTGTSGLQETQYF

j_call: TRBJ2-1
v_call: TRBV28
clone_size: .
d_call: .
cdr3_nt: TGTGCCAGCAGTTTACCGTCAAATGAGCAGTTCTTC
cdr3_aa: CASSLPSNEQFF

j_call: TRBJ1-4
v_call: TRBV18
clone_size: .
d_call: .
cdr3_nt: TGTGCCAGCTCACCCCCGGGCCGGGGGAATGAAAAACTGTTTTTT
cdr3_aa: CASSPPGRGNEKLFF

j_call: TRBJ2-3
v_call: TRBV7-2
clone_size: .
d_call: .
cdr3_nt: TGTGCCAGCAGCAATCTACTAGGGATCCCCGGCACAGATACGCAGTATTTT
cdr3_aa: CASSNLLGIPGTDTQYF

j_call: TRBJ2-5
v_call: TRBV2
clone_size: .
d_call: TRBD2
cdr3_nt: TGTGCCAGCAGGGGCTTGGGACTAAGGTCGGGGGAGACCCAGTACTTC
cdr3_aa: CASRGLGLRSGETQYF

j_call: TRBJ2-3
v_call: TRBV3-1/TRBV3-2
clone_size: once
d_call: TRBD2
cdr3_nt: TGTGCCAGCAGCCAAGAAAAAATGGGCGGGGGGGCAGATACGCAGTATTTT
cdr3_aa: CASSQEKMGGGADTQYF

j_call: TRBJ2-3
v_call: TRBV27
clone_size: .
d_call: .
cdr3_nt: TGTGCCAGCAGTTTAGTGACTAGTCAGGTCCGCCCGGATACGCAGTATTTT
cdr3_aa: CASSLVTSQVRPDTQYF

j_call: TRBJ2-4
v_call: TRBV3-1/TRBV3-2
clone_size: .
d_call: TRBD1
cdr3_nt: TGTGCCAGCAGCCATAGAGGGACAGATAAAAACATTCAGTACTTC
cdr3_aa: CASSHRGTDKNIQYF

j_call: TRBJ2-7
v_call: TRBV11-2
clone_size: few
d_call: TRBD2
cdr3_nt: TGTGCCAGCAGCTTAGATCCCAGCGGGGCCTCCTACGAGCAGTACTTC
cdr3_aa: CASSLDPSGASYEQYF

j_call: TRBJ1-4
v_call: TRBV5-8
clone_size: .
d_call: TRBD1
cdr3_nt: TGTGCCAGCAGCGAGGGACAGGGGGCAGGAGAAAAACTGTTTTTT
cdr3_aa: CASSEGQGAGEKLFF

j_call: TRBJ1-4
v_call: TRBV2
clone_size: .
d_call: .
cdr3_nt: TGTGCCAGCAGTGAACAGGGCTCAACTAATGAAAAACTGTTTTTT
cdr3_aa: CASSEQGSTNEKLFF

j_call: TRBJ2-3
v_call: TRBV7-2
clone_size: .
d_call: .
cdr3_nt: TGTGCCAGCAGCCTAAGTCGGCGGGGCGGCACAGATACGCAGTATTTT
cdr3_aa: CASSLSRRGGTDTQYF

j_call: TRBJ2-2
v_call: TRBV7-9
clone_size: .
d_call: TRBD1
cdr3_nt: TGTGCCAGCAGCCTCCCCGGGACAGGGGGCTACACCGGGGAGCTGTTTTTT
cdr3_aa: CASSLPGTGGYTGELFF

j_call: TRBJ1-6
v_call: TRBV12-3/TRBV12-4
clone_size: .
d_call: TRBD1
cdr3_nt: TGTGCCAGCAGAAGACAGGGGGTCTCACCCCTCCACTTT
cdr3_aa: CASRRQGVSPLHF

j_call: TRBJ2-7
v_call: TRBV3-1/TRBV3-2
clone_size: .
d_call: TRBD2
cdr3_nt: TGTGCCAGCAGCCAAGCTCCGGGCGGGGGCTACGAGCAGTACTTC
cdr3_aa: CASSQAPGGGYEQYF

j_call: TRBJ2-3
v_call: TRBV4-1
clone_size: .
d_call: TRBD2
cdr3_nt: TGCGCCAGCAGCCTGGGGTGGCTTAGCGGGAGGACAGATACGCAGTATTTT
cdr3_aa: CASSLGWLSGRTDTQYF

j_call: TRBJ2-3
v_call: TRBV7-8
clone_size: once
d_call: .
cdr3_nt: TGTGCCAGCAGCTTAGGGTGGGTAGCGAAAGATACGCAGTATTTT
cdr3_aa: CASSLGWVAKDTQYF

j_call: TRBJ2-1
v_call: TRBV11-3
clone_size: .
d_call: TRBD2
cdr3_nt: TGTGCCAGCAGCCCGGGACTAGCGGGAGGAGGTGAGCAGTTCTTC
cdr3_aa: CASSPGLAGGGEQFF

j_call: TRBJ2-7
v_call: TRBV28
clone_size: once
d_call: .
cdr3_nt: TGTGCCAGCAATACAGGGGAGGTCTACGAGCAGTACTTC
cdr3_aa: CASNTGEVYEQYF

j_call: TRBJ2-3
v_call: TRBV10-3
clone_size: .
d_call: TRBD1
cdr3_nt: TGTGCCATCAGTGAGCGCAGGGGGCAGATTTACACAGATACGCAGTATTTT
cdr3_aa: CAISERRGQIYTDTQYF

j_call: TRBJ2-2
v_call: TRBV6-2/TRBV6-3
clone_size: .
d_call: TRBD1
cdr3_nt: TGTGCCAGCAGTTCCACAGGGGCCACGAACACCGGGGAGCTGTTTTTT
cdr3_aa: CASSSTGATNTGELFF

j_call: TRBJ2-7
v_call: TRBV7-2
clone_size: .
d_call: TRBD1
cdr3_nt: TGTGCCAGCAGCTTAGAATGGGCAGGGGGTGTCTACGAGCAGTACTTC
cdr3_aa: CASSLEWAGGVYEQYF

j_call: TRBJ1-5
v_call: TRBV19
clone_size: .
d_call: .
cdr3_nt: TGTGCCAGTAGGACTCAGTGGGGGGCTGATAGCAATCAGCCCCAGCATTTT
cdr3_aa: CASRTQWGADSNQPQHF

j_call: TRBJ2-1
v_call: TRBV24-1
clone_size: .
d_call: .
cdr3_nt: TGTGCCACCAGTGATTATAGCTTCTCCTACAATGAGCAGTTCTTC
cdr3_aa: CATSDYSFSYNEQFF

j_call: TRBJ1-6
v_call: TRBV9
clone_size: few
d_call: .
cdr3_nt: TGTGCCAGCAGCGAACAGGTTAATTCACCCCTCCACTTT
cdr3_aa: CASSEQVNSPLHF

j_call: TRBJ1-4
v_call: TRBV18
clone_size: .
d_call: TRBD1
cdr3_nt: TGTGCCAGCTCCCGGGACAGGAGTGAAAAACTGTTTTTT
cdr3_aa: CASSRDRSEKLFF

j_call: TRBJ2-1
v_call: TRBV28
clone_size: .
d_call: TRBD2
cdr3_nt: TGTGCCAGCGGTACTGGGACTAGCGCGAACAATGAGCAGTTCTTC
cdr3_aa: CASGTGTSANNEQFF

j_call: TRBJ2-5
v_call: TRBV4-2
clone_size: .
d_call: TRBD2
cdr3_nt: TGTGCCAGCAGCCAAGTAAGGCTAGCGGAAGAGACCCAGTACTTC
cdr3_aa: CASSQVRLAEETQYF

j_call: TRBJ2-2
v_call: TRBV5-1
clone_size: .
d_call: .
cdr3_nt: TGCGCCAGCAGCTTCCGCGAACAGGCCAGCCTCGTCACCGGGGAGCTGTTTTTT
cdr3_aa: CASSFREQASLVTGELFF

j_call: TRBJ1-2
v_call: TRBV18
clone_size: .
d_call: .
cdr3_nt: TGTGCCAGCTCACAGGGGGGTGGCTATGGCTACACCTTC
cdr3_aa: CASSQGGGYGYTF

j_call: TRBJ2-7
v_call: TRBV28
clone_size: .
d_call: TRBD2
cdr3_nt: TGTGCCACCTATAGCGGGGATTCCTACGAGCAGTACTTC
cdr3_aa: CATYSGDSYEQYF

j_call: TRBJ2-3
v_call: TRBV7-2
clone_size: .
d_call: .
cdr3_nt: TGTGCCAGCAGACCAGCGGAACTAAGCACAGATACGCAGTATTTT
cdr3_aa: CASRPAELSTDTQYF

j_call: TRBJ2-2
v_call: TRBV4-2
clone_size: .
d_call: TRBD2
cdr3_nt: TGTGCCAGCAGCCCCGGGGGGACGAGAACCGGGGAGCTGTTTTTT
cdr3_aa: CASSPGGTRTGELFF